A selection of T cell receptor beta chains follows, all from one sample in a study of radiation and T cells in renal cell carcinoma. TCRdb's table, derived via immunoSEQ multiplex PCR, lists solely in-frame clones and lacks some. The table lists 130,000 to 150,000 clones, 75% to 90% of them singletons. The sequences come from blood, collected from a patient whose treatment included radiotherapy and nephrectomy. These receptors were taken from a woman between 45 and 60 years old with renal cell carcinoma. Both conserved end residues are part of each CDR3. Fields, in order: V gene, clone size, J gene, D gene, CDR3 DNA, CDR3 protein. D genes are given only for firm matches. Size is omitted from some rows. Given values are once, few, many or a class for expanded clones.

v_call: TRBV5-4
clone_size: few
j_call: TRBJ1-2
d_call: TRBD1
cdr3_nt: TGTGCCAGCAGCCAGATGGACAGGGGGTCTGGCTACACCTTC
cdr3_aa: CASSQMDRGSGYTF

v_call: TRBV28
clone_size: few
j_call: TRBJ1-2
d_call: TRBD1
cdr3_nt: TGTGCCAGCAGTTCGGGACAGAGCTATGGCTACACCTTC
cdr3_aa: CASSSGQSYGYTF

v_call: TRBV28
clone_size: -
j_call: TRBJ1-2
d_call: TRBD1
cdr3_nt: TGTGCCAGCAGAGACTTTGGACAGGCGGCGCACTATGGCTACACCTTC
cdr3_aa: CASRDFGQAAHYGYTF

v_call: TRBV5-8
clone_size: -
j_call: TRBJ2-5
d_call: -
cdr3_nt: TGTGCCAGCAGCTTAAACAGGGACGAGACCCAGTACTTC
cdr3_aa: CASSLNRDETQYF

v_call: TRBV19
clone_size: -
j_call: TRBJ1-6
d_call: -
cdr3_nt: TGTGCCAGTAGTATAGAGGGGTCACCCCTCCACTTT
cdr3_aa: CASSIEGSPLHF

v_call: TRBV5-1
clone_size: few
j_call: TRBJ2-2
d_call: -
cdr3_nt: TGCGCCAGCAGCCCCCGGTCGTCGAACACCGGGGAGCTGTTTTTT
cdr3_aa: CASSPRSSNTGELFF

v_call: TRBV7-2
clone_size: -
j_call: TRBJ2-3
d_call: TRBD2
cdr3_nt: TGTGCCAGCAGAACCGGGACTAGCGGGTTATACAGCACAGATACGCAGTATTTT
cdr3_aa: CASRTGTSGLYSTDTQYF

v_call: TRBV19
clone_size: -
j_call: TRBJ2-1
d_call: -
cdr3_nt: TGTGCCAGTACGTCCATCCATGAGCAGTTCTTC
cdr3_aa: CASTSIHEQFF

v_call: TRBV4-1
clone_size: -
j_call: TRBJ2-5
d_call: -
cdr3_nt: TGCGCCAGCAGCCCCGAAGGGGGGACCCAGTACTTC
cdr3_aa: CASSPEGGTQYF

v_call: TRBV18
clone_size: -
j_call: TRBJ2-5
d_call: -
cdr3_nt: TGTGCCAGCTCACCACCGGCCCAGAGACAAGAGACCCAGTACTTC
cdr3_aa: CASSPPAQRQETQYF

v_call: TRBV5-1
clone_size: -
j_call: TRBJ1-6
d_call: -
cdr3_nt: TGCGCCAGCAGATCCGGGACATTTGTCGTATCCTATAATTCACCCCTCCACTTT
cdr3_aa: CASRSGTFVVSYNSPLHF

v_call: TRBV27
clone_size: -
j_call: TRBJ1-3
d_call: -
cdr3_nt: TGTGCCAGCAGTTTATTTCCATTTCTAAGCTCTGGAAACACCATATATTTT
cdr3_aa: CASSLFPFLSSGNTIYF

v_call: TRBV25-1
clone_size: -
j_call: TRBJ1-2
d_call: -
cdr3_nt: TGTGCCAGCAGTGAAAGGGTTATAGGGTGGAATCGCTACACCTTC
cdr3_aa: CASSERVIGWNRYTF

v_call: TRBV25-1
clone_size: -
j_call: TRBJ2-7
d_call: TRBD1
cdr3_nt: TGTGCCAGCCCCAGACAGGGCCCCTACGAGCAGTACTTC
cdr3_aa: CASPRQGPYEQYF

v_call: TRBV18
clone_size: -
j_call: TRBJ2-2
d_call: -
cdr3_nt: TGTGCCACCGCCCGGACAGTGAACACCGGGGAGCTGTTTTTT
cdr3_aa: CATARTVNTGELFF

v_call: TRBV28
clone_size: -
j_call: TRBJ2-7
d_call: -
cdr3_nt: TGTGCCAGCAGTCCCTGGGACGGGATCTACGAGCAGTACTTC
cdr3_aa: CASSPWDGIYEQYF

v_call: TRBV14
clone_size: -
j_call: TRBJ2-1
d_call: -
cdr3_nt: TGTGCCAGCAGCCAGGACCTGAGCTCCTACAATGAGCAGTTCTTC
cdr3_aa: CASSQDLSSYNEQFF

v_call: TRBV9
clone_size: -
j_call: TRBJ1-3
d_call: -
cdr3_nt: TGTGCCAGCAGCGTCGAGGGCCACTCTGGAAACACCATATATTTT
cdr3_aa: CASSVEGHSGNTIYF

v_call: TRBV7-9
clone_size: -
j_call: TRBJ2-7
d_call: -
cdr3_nt: TGTGCCAGCAGCTTCGGACCCAGCTACGAGCAGTACTTC
cdr3_aa: CASSFGPSYEQYF

v_call: TRBV15
clone_size: -
j_call: TRBJ2-7
d_call: TRBD2
cdr3_nt: TGTGCCACCAGCGCCGGGACTAGCGGGAGATTAGGTCCGTACGAGCAGTGCTTC
cdr3_aa: CATSAGTSGRLGPYEQCF

v_call: TRBV27
clone_size: once
j_call: TRBJ2-3
d_call: TRBD2
cdr3_nt: TGTGCCAGCAGGGGGACTAGCGGGAGAGGTACGCAGTATTTT
cdr3_aa: CASRGTSGRGTQYF

v_call: TRBV6-5
clone_size: -
j_call: TRBJ2-2
d_call: -
cdr3_nt: TGTGCCAGCAGTCCCCCCGGCGGGGAGCTGTTTTTT
cdr3_aa: CASSPPGGELFF

v_call: TRBV7-6
clone_size: -
j_call: TRBJ2-1
d_call: -
cdr3_nt: TGTGCCAGCAGTTGGTCGGAGTACAATGAGCAGTTCTTC
cdr3_aa: CASSWSEYNEQFF

v_call: TRBV29-1
clone_size: -
j_call: TRBJ2-5
d_call: -
cdr3_nt: TGCAGCGTTGAAGCTAGGGCGACCCAGTACTTC
cdr3_aa: CSVEARATQYF

v_call: TRBV29-1
clone_size: -
j_call: TRBJ2-1
d_call: -
cdr3_nt: TGCAGCGTTGTCCCGGGCTATGAGCAGTTCTTC
cdr3_aa: CSVVPGYEQFF

v_call: TRBV28
clone_size: -
j_call: TRBJ1-5
d_call: TRBD1
cdr3_nt: TGTGCCAGCAGTTTAGTTGTGTTAGGTCGGCAGGGGGTTCAGCCCCAGCATTTT
cdr3_aa: CASSLVVLGRQGVQPQHF

v_call: TRBV30
clone_size: few
j_call: TRBJ1-2
d_call: -
cdr3_nt: TGTGCCTGGAGTGTGACAGGAGATGGCTACACCTTC
cdr3_aa: CAWSVTGDGYTF

v_call: TRBV6-1
clone_size: -
j_call: TRBJ2-2
d_call: -
cdr3_nt: TGTGCCAGCAGGAGGGGGAACACCGGGGAGCTGTTTTTT
cdr3_aa: CASRRGNTGELFF

v_call: TRBV5-4
clone_size: -
j_call: TRBJ2-5
d_call: TRBD2
cdr3_nt: TGTGCCAGCAGCTTGGGCGGACTAGCGGGACAAGAGACCCAGTACTTC
cdr3_aa: CASSLGGLAGQETQYF

v_call: TRBV7-2
clone_size: -
j_call: TRBJ2-2
d_call: -
cdr3_nt: TGTGCCAGCAGCTATCAGTACACCGGGGAGCTGTTTTTT
cdr3_aa: CASSYQYTGELFF

v_call: TRBV5-1
clone_size: -
j_call: TRBJ1-3
d_call: -
cdr3_nt: TGCGCCAGCAGCTCAGTGGTGGGCACTGCTGGAAACACCATATATTTT
cdr3_aa: CASSSVVGTAGNTIYF

v_call: TRBV5-6
clone_size: -
j_call: TRBJ1-5
d_call: TRBD1
cdr3_nt: TGTGCCAGCAGCGGGTCGACAGGGGGAGACAATCAGCCCCAGCATTTT
cdr3_aa: CASSGSTGGDNQPQHF

v_call: TRBV9
clone_size: -
j_call: TRBJ2-7
d_call: TRBD1
cdr3_nt: TGTGCCAGCAATCGTGGACAGGGGTCGGGGGAGCAGTACTTC
cdr3_aa: CASNRGQGSGEQYF

v_call: TRBV7-3
clone_size: -
j_call: TRBJ2-2
d_call: TRBD2
cdr3_nt: TGTGCCAGCAGCTTTCTAGCGGGAGGGGCCGGGGAGCTGTTTTTT
cdr3_aa: CASSFLAGGAGELFF

v_call: TRBV6-5
clone_size: -
j_call: TRBJ2-7
d_call: TRBD2
cdr3_nt: TGTGCCAGCAGGCCTCCTAGCGGGGGCTCCTACGAGCAGTACTTC
cdr3_aa: CASRPPSGGSYEQYF

v_call: TRBV6-6
clone_size: -
j_call: TRBJ1-3
d_call: TRBD1
cdr3_nt: TGTGCCAGCAGTCCCAACAGGGGTACCTCTGGAAACACCATATATTTT
cdr3_aa: CASSPNRGTSGNTIYF

v_call: TRBV27
clone_size: -
j_call: TRBJ2-1
d_call: TRBD1
cdr3_nt: TGTGCCAGCAGATTGGGACAGGGGAATTACAATGAGCAGTTCTTC
cdr3_aa: CASRLGQGNYNEQFF

v_call: TRBV11-2
clone_size: -
j_call: TRBJ2-7
d_call: -
cdr3_nt: TGTGCCAGCAGCCAAGTCGTCGGACGCTACGAGCAGTACTTC
cdr3_aa: CASSQVVGRYEQYF

v_call: TRBV9
clone_size: -
j_call: TRBJ2-4
d_call: -
cdr3_nt: TGTGCCAGCAGCGTAGTGCCGGCTGCAAAAAACATTCAGTACTTC
cdr3_aa: CASSVVPAAKNIQYF

v_call: TRBV11-2
clone_size: -
j_call: TRBJ2-1
d_call: -
cdr3_nt: TGTGCCAGCAGCCGGGGCGGGCGAAAGTTCTTC
cdr3_aa: CASSRGGRKFF

v_call: TRBV5-4
clone_size: once
j_call: TRBJ2-7
d_call: -
cdr3_nt: TGTGCCAGCAGCTTGGACACACCCTCGGAGCAGTACTTC
cdr3_aa: CASSLDTPSEQYF